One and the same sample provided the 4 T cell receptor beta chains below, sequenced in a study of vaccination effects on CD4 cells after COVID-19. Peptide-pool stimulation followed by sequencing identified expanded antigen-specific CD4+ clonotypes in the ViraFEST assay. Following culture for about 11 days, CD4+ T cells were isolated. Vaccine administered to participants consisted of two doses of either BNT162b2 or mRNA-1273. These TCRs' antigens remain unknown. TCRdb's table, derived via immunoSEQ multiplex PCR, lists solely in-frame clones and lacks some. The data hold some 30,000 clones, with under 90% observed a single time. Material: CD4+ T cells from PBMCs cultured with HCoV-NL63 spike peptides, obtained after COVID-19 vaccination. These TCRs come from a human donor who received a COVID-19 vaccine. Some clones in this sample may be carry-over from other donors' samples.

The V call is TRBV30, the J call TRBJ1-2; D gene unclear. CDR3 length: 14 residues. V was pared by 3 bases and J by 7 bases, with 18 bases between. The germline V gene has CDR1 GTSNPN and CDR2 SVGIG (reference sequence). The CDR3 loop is CAWREGAYFTGYTF. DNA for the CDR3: TGTGCCTGGAGGGAGGGAGCGTATTTCACTGGCTACACCTTC.

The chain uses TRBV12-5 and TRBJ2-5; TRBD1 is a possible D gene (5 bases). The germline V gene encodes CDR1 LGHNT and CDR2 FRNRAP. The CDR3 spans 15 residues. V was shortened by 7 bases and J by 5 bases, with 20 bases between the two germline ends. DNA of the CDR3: TGTGCTAGTGCCCTAGGGGCAGGTCTTTGGGAGACCCAGTACTTC. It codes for CASALGAGLWETQYF. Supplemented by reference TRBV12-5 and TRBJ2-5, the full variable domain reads DARVTQTPRHKVTEMGQEVTMRCQPILGHNTVFWYRQTMMQGLELLAYFRNRAPLDDSGMPKDRFSAEMPDATLATLKIQPSEPRDSAVYFCASALGAGLWETQYFGPGTRLLVL.

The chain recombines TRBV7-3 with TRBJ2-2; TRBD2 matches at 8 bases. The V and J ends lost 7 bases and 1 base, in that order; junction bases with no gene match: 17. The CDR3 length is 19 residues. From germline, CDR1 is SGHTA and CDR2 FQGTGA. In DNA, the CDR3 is TGTGCCAGCATCCAAAGCGGGGGCCCACTACCCATGAACACCGGGGAGCTGTTTTTT. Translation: CASIQSGGPLPMNTGELFF.

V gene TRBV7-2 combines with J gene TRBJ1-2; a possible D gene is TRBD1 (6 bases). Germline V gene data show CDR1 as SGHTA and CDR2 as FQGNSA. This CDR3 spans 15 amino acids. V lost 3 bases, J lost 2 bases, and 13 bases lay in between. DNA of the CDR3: TGTGCCAGCAGCTTGGATACAGGGCTCAACTATGGCTACACCTTC. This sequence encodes CASSLDTGLNYGYTF.